The 18 T cell receptor beta chains in this list originate from one sample, sequenced in a study of shared clonotypes between healthy human individuals. TCRdb's copy holds only in-frame clones and misses some; the assay was immunoSEQ multiplex PCR. The table lists approximately 2.5 million clones, about 92% of them singletons. The sequencing sample was made of naive CD4+ T cells sorted from blood. Subset here: CD45RA+ positively selected. The receptor set was obtained from a man aged 18-30 years in good health.

The V and J genes are TRBV7-2 and TRBJ2-2; 7 bases match TRBD1. The germline CDR1 and CDR2 sequences are SGHTA and FQGNSA. J lost 7 bases, V lost 2 bases, and 7 bases had no gene match. The CDR3 length is 15 residues. This CDR3 reads CASSLLGQVGGELFF. CDR3 nucleotide sequence: TGTGCCAGCAGCTTACTTGGACAGGTCGGCGGGGAGCTGTTTTTT.

The CDR3 DNA follows: TGCGCCAGCAGCTTCAGGGGGATCCAAGAGACCCAGTACTTC. Amino acids: CASSFRGIQETQYF. The V and J genes are TRBV5-1 and TRBJ2-5, with 7 bases aligning to TRBD1. The junction had 2 bases not matched to a gene; V was cut back by 2 bases and J by 1 base. The CDR3 runs 14 residues. The germline CDR1 and CDR2 sequences are SGHRS and YFSETQ.

The gene calls are TRBV10-3 and TRBJ2-7; TRBD1 might be the D (6 bases). Trimming pared 4 bases from V and 0 bases from J, leaving 10 bases between. Per germline, CDR1 ENHRY and CDR2 SYGVKD. The CDR3 is 14 residues long. The CDR3 reads CAISVQGSSYEQYF. In DNA, the CDR3 is TGTGCCATCAGTGTGCAGGGGAGCTCCTACGAGCAGTACTTC.

V gene TRBV30 combines with J gene TRBJ1-3, with no clear D. The V gene lost 3 bases and the J gene lost 2 bases, with 8 bases spanning the gap. The CDR3 loop spans 13 amino acids. CDR1 and CDR2 from the germline V gene are GTSNPN and SVGIG (reference sequence). The chain's CDR3 is CAWRPAPGNTIYF. DNA for the CDR3: TGTGCCTGGAGGCCCGCCCCTGGAAACACCATATATTTT.

The chain couples TRBV19 to TRBJ2-3; 9 bases are shared with TRBD2. The junction had 5 bases not matched to a gene; V was cut back by 1 base and J by 12 bases. Germline V lookup: CDR1 LNHDA, CDR2 SQIVND (reference sequence). This CDR3 has 13 amino acids. CDR3 DNA: TGTGCCAGTAGTATAGTTGGTAGCGGGGGCCAGTATTTT. Its protein is CASSIVGSGGQYF.

The rearrangement joins TRBV5-1 to TRBJ2-3, with a possible D match to TRBD2 (6 bases). This CDR3 comprises 15 residues. V lost 7 bases to trimming and J lost 2 bases, with 17 bases between them. Germline values: CDR1 SGHRS, CDR2 YFSETQ. The CDR3 coding sequence is TGCGCCAGCGGCCGCCGAGGACTATTCACAGATACGCAGTATTTT. Amino acids: CASGRRGLFTDTQYF.

The gene calls are TRBV6-1 and TRBJ1-2, with a tentative D call TRBD1 (6 bases). Looked up from germline, CDR1 is MNHNS and CDR2 is SASEGT. This CDR3 region has 14 residues. Trimming removed 0 bases from V and 7 bases from J, with 12 bases in between. The DNA for the CDR3 is TGTGCCAGCAGTGAAGCAAGGGGGGCAGGTGGCTACACCTTC. It translates to CASSEARGAGGYTF.

This chain uses TRBV6-5 with TRBJ2-5, with D perhaps matching TRBD2 (6 bases). The CDR3 has 14 residues. V dropped 5 bases and J dropped 3 bases, with 13 bases sitting between them. The V gene's germline CDR1 is MNHEY and CDR2 SVGAGI. The chain's CDR3 is CASSPFGGEETQYF. DNA of the CDR3: TGTGCCAGCAGTCCTTTCGGAGGGGAAGAGACCCAGTACTTC.

The chain is built from TRBV5-4 and TRBJ2-3; 7 positions match TRBD2. The J segment lost 2 bases and the V segment lost 5 bases, leaving 5 bases of the junction unmatched. Germline V gene data show CDR1 as SGHNT and CDR2 as YYREEE (reference sequence). The CDR3 has 14 residues. CDR3 bases: TGTGCCAGCAGAGCAACTAGCGACACAGATACGCAGTATTTT. Its protein product is CASRATSDTDTQYF.

The chain is built from TRBV30 and TRBJ1-1; D not resolved. Trimming stripped 7 bases from V and 0 bases from J, with 9 bases between. The germline V gene encodes CDR1 GTSNPN and CDR2 SVGIG (reference sequence). The CDR3 is 12 amino acids. CDR3 residues: CALTRMNTEAFF. As DNA, the CDR3 is TGTGCCTTAACGAGAATGAACACTGAAGCTTTCTTT.

As regards this clone: Other DNA sequences in the same sample also yield this CDR3. The chain couples TRBV18 to TRBJ2-5; TRBD1 or TRBD2 may be the D gene (5 bases each). This CDR3 is 14 amino acids long. V dropped 0 bases and J dropped 5 bases, with 10 bases sitting between them. Germline assignment: CDR1 KGHSH and CDR2 LQKENI. The CDR3: CASSPPGVRETQYF. CDR3 coding DNA: TGTGCCAGCTCACCACCGGGGGTTCGGGAGACCCAGTACTTC.

The J gene is TRBJ2-1, the V gene TRBV19; 13 nucleotides agree with TRBD2. The CDR3 runs 16 residues. Germline CDR1 is LNHDA and CDR2 is SQIVND (reference sequence). Losses at the gene ends were 5 bases for V and 3 bases for J; bases not matched to a gene: 4. The CDR3: CASSDGTSGNYNEQFF. The CDR3 bases are TGTGCCAGTAGTGACGGGACTAGCGGGAACTACAATGAGCAGTTCTTC.

The chain carries TRBV28 and TRBJ2-3; 10 bases line up with TRBD2. V trimming: 6 bases; J trimming: 5 bases; junction bases outside the gene matches: 8. The CDR3 extends over 15 amino acids. Germline CDR1 reads MDHEN; CDR2 reads SYDVKM. CDR3 protein: CASRAVTSGEDTQYF. The CDR3 DNA sequence: TGTGCCAGCAGGGCAGTCACTAGCGGGGAAGATACGCAGTATTTT.

There are a few counts of this clone. Distinct nucleotide sequences in the sample also encode this CDR3. V and J are TRBV29-1 and TRBJ1-1; a weak D match, TRBD1 (6 bases). The CDR3 sequence is 12 residues long. Trimming took 4 bases from V and 3 from J, leaving 9 bases between them. The germline V gene has CDR1 SQVTM and CDR2 ANQGSEA. CDR3 amino acids: CSVVQGDTEAFF. The DNA for the CDR3 is TGCAGCGTTGTACAGGGTGACACTGAAGCTTTCTTT. Supplemented by reference TRBV29-1 and TRBJ1-1, the full variable domain reads SAVISQKPSRDICQRGTSLTIQCQVDSQVTMMFWYRQQPGQSLTLIATANQGSEATYESGFVIDKFPISRPNLTFSTLTVSNMSPEDSSIYLCSVVQGDTEAFFGQGTRLTVV.

This chain joins TRBV19 and TRBJ1-5, with TRBD1 matching 12 bases. CDR3 length: 17 amino acids. Germline assignment: CDR1 LNHDA and CDR2 SQIVND (reference sequence). J gave up 7 bases and V 7 bases, and 14 bases lay outside the gene matches. The CDR3 reads CASKSLPGQGAPQPQHF. CDR3 bases: TGTGCCAGTAAGTCTCTTCCGGGACAGGGGGCTCCCCAGCCCCAGCATTTT.

The chain uses TRBV5-4 and TRBJ2-3; 8 nucleotides line up with TRBD2. V lost 4 bases, J lost 6 bases, and 7 bases stayed unmatched. Looked up from germline, CDR1 is SGHNT and CDR2 is YYREEE (reference sequence). The CDR3 spans 14 residues. CDR3 region: CASSQSSGPDTQYF. The CDR3 region has the DNA TGTGCCAGCAGCCAGTCTAGCGGGCCGGATACGCAGTATTTT.

In regard to this clone: This CDR3 is also generated by other DNA sequences in the sample. V and J are TRBV5-1 and TRBJ1-4; D is uncertain. The CDR3 consists of 16 residues. V was trimmed by 0 bases and J by 0 bases, leaving 9 bases between them. Germline V gene sequence: CDR1 SGHRS, CDR2 YFSETQ. Here the CDR3 DNA reads TGCGCCAGCAGCTTGGGAGCGGTTGCAACTAATGAAAAACTGTTTTTT. Its protein is CASSLGAVATNEKLFF.

This chain joins TRBV5-1 and TRBJ2-3, with unresolved D. This CDR3 is 15 amino acids long. CDR1 and CDR2 (germline): SGHRS, YFSETQ. V dropped 0 bases and J dropped 0 bases, with 8 bases sitting between them. CDR3: CASSLEVASTDTQYF. Here the CDR3 DNA reads TGCGCCAGCAGCTTGGAGGTAGCTAGCACAGATACGCAGTATTTT.